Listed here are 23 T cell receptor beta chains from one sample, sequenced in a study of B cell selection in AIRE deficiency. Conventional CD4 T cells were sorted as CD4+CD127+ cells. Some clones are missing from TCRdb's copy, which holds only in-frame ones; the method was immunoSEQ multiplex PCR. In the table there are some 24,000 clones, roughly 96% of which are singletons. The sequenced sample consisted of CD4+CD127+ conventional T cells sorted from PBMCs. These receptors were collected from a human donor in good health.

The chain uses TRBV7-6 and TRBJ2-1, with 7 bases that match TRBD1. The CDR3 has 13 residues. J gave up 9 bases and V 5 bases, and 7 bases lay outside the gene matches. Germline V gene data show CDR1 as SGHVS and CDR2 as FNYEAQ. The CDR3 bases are TGTGCCAGCAGCCTCAGGGGGTTGACTGAGCAGTTCTTC. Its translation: CASSLRGLTEQFF. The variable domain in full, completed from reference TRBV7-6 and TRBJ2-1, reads GAGVSQSPRYKVTKRGQDVALRCDPISGHVSLYWYRQALGQGPEFLTYFNYEAQQDKSGLPNDRFSAERPEGSISTLTIQRTEQRDSAMYRCASSLRGLTEQFFGPGTRLTVL.

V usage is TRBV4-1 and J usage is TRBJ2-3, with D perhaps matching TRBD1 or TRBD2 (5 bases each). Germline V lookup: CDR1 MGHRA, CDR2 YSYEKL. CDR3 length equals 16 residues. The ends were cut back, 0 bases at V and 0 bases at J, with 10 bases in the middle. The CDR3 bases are TGCGCCAGCAGCCAAGATCTTCGGGGCAGCACAGATACGCAGTATTTT. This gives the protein CASSQDLRGSTDTQYF.

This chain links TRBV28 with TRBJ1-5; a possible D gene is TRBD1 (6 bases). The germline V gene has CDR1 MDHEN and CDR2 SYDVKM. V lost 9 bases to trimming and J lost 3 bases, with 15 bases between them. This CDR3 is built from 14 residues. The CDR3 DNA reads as TGTGCCAGTTCCGAGACAGGATACAATCAGCCCCAGCATTTT. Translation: CASSETGYNQPQHF.

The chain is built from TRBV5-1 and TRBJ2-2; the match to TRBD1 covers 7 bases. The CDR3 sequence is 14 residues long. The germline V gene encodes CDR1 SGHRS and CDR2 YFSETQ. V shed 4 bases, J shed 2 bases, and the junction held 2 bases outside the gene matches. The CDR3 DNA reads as TGCGCCAGCAGCAAAGGGGGCAACACCGGGGAGCTGTTTTTT. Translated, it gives CASSKGGNTGELFF.

The CDR3 DNA reads TGTGCCAGCAGCTTAGTGGGGAGCTCCTACAATGAGCAGTTCTTC. It specifies CASSLVGSSYNEQFF. The rearrangement links TRBV11-1 to TRBJ2-1; maybe TRBD2 (5 bases). The CDR3 covers 15 residues. Germline V lookup: CDR1 SGHAT, CDR2 FQDESV (reference sequence). V was clipped by 1 base and J by 0 bases, with 7 bases between them.

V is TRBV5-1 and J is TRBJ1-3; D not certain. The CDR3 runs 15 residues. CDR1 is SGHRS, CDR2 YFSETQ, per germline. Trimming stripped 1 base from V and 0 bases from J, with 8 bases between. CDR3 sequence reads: CASSLSGSSGNTIYF. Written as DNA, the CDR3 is TGCGCCAGCAGCTTGTCGGGGAGCTCTGGAAACACCATATATTTT.

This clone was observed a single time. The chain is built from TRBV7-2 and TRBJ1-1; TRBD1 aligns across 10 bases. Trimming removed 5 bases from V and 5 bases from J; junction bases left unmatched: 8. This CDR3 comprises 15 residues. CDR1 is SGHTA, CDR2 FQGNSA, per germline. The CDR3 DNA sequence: TGTGCCAGCAGCACCCGACAGGGGGCTGGGACTGAAGCTTTCTTT. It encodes CASSTRQGAGTEAFF.

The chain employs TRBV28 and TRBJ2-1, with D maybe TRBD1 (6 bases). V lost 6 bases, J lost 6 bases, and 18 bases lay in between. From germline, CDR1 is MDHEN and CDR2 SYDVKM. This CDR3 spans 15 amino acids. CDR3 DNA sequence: TGTGCCAGCAGGACCCCAGGGGTTAATCTCAATGAGCAGTTCTTC. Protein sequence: CASRTPGVNLNEQFF.

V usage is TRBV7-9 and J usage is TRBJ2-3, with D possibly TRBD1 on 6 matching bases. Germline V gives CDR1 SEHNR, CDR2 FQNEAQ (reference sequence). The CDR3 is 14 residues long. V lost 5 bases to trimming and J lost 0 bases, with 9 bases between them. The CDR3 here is CASSRTVSTDTQYF. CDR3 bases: TGTGCCAGCAGCCGGACAGTTAGCACAGATACGCAGTATTTT. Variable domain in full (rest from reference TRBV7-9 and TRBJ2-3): DTGVSQNPRHKITKRGQNVTFRCDPISEHNRLYWYRQTLGQGPEFLTYFQNEAQLEKSRLLSDRFSAERPKGSFSTLEIQRTEQGDSAMYLCASSRTVSTDTQYFGPGTRLTVL.

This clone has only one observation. The CDR3 nucleotides are TGTGCCAGCAGCGTAGCTGCGGGACAGCCCTACGAGCAGTACTTC. Protein product: CASSVAAGQPYEQYF. The chain employs TRBV9 and TRBJ2-7; D might be TRBD1 (7 bases). CDR3 size: 15 residues. Trimming took 0 bases from V and 2 from J, leaving 12 bases between them. CDR1 and CDR2 (germline): SGDLS, YYNGEE.

The CDR3 DNA is TGTGCCAGCAGTGGCGACAGGGTGGGTGGAAACACCATATATTTT. This encodes CASSGDRVGGNTIYF. The chain carries TRBV6-1 and TRBJ1-3, with 7 bases that match TRBD1. Germline-derived CDR1 and CDR2 are MNHNS and SASEGT. The CDR3 runs to 15 residues. The J segment lost 3 bases and the V segment lost 4 bases, leaving 6 bases of the junction unmatched.

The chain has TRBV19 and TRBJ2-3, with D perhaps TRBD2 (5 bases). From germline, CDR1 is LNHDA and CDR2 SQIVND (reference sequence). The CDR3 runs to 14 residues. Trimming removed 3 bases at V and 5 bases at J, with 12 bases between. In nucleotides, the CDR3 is TGTGCCAGTAGTATGGACCGGGATCTAGATACGCAGTATTTT. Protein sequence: CASSMDRDLDTQYF.

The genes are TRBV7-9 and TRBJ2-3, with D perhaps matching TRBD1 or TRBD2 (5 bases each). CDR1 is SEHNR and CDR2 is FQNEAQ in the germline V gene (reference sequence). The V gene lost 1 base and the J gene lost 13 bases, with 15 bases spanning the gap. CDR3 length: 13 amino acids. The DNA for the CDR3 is TGTGCCAGCAGCTTAGGGGACCAGCGGTGGGAGTATTTT. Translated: CASSLGDQRWEYF.

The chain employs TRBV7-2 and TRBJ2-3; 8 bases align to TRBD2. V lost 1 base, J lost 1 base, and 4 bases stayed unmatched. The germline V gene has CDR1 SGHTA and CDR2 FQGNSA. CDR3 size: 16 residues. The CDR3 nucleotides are TGTGCCAGCAGCTTAGTGGATAGCGGGGGCACAGATACGCAGTATTTT. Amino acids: CASSLVDSGGTDTQYF.

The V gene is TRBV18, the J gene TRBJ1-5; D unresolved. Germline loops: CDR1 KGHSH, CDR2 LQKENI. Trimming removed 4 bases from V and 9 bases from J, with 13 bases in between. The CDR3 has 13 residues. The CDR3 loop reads CASSQDGLGPQHF. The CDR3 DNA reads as TGTGCCAGCTCACAAGACGGGTTGGGGCCCCAGCATTTT.

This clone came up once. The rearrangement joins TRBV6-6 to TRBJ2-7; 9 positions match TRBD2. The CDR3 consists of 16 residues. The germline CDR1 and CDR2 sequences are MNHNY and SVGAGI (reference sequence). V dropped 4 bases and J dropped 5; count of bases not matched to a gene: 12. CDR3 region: CASSSAGTSMSHEQYF. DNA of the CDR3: TGTGCCAGCAGTTCCGCCGGGACTAGCATGTCCCACGAGCAGTACTTC.

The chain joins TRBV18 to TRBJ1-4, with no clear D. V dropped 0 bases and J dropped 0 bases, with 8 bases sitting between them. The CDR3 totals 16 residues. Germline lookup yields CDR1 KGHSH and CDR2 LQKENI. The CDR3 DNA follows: TGTGCCAGCTCACCACCGTGGGGATCAACTAATGAAAAACTGTTTTTT. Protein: CASSPPWGSTNEKLFF.

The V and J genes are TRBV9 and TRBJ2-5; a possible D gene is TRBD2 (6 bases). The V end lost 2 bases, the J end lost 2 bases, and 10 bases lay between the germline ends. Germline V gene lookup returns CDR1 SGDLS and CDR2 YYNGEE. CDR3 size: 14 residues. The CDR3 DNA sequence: TGTGCCAGCAGCGTGGCGGGAAATCAAGAGACCCAGTACTTC. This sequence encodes CASSVAGNQETQYF.

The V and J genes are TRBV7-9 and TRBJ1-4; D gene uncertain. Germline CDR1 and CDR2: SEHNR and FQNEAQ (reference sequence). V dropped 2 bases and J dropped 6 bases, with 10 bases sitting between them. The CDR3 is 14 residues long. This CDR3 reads CASSLLPPDEKLFF. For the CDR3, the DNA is TGTGCCAGCAGCTTACTTCCCCCTGATGAAAAACTGTTTTTT.

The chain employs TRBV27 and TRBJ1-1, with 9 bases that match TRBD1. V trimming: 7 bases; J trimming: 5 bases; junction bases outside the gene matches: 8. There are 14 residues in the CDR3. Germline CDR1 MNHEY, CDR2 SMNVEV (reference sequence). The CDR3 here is CASTLTGGWTEAFF. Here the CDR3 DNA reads TGTGCCAGCACCCTGACAGGGGGGTGGACTGAAGCTTTCTTT.

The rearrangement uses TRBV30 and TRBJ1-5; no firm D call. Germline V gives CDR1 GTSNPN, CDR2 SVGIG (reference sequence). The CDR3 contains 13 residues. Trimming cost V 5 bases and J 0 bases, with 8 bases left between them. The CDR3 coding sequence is TGTGCCTGGCGGAGTGATAGCAATCAGCCCCAGCATTTT. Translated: CAWRSDSNQPQHF.

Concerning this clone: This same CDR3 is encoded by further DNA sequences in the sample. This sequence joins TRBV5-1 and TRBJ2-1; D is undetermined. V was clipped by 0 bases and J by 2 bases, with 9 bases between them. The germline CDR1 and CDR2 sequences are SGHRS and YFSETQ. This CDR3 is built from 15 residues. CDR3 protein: CASSLGTPTYNEQFF. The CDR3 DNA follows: TGCGCCAGCAGCTTGGGGACCCCCACCTACAATGAGCAGTTCTTC.

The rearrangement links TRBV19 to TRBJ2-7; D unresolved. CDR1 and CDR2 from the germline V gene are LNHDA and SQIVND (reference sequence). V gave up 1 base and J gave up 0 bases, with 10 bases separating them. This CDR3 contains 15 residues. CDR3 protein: CASSIGSVSSYEQYF. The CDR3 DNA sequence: TGTGCCAGTAGTATAGGGTCAGTCTCCTCCTACGAGCAGTACTTC.